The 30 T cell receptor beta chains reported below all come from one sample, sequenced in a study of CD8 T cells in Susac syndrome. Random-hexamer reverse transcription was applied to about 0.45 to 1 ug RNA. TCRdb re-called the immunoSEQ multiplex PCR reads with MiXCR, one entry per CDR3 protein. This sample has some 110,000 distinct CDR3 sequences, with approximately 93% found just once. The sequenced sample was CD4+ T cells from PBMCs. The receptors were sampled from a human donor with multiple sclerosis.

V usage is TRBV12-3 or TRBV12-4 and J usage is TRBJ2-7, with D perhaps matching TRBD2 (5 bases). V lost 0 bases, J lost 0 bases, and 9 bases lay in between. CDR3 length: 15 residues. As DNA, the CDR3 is TGTGCCAGCAGTTTAGCGTCAGGACTCTCCTACGAGCAGTACTTC. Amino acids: CASSLASGLSYEQYF.

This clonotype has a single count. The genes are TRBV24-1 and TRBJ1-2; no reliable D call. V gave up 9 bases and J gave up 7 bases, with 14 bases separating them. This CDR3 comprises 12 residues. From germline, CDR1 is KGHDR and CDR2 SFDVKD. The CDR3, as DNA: TGTGCCACCCCCCCCAAAAAAGGTGGCTACACCTTC. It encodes CATPPKKGGYTF.

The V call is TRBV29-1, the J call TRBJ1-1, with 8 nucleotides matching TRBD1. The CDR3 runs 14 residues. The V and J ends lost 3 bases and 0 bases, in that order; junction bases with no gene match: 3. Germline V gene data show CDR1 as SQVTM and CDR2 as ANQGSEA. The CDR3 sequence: CSVEGTGLNTEAFF. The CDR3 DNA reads TGCAGCGTTGAGGGGACAGGCTTGAACACTGAAGCTTTCTTT.

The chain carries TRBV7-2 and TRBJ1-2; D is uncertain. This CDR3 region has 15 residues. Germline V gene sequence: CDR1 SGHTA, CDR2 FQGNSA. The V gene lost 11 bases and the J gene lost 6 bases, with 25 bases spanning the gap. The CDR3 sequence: CAVAGSLRRRNGYTF. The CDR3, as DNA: TGTGCCGTCGCTGGTAGCTTACGGCGGCGGAATGGCTACACCTTC.

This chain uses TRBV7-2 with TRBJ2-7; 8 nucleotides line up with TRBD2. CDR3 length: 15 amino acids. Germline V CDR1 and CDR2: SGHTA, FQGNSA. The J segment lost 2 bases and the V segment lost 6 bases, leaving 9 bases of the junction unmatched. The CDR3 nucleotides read TGTGCCAGCAGAGACCAGTGGCGGGGGGCCTACGAGCAGTACTTC. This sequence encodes CASRDQWRGAYEQYF. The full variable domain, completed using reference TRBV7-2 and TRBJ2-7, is GAGVSQSPSNKVTEKGKDVELRCDPISGHTALYWYRQSLGQGLEFLIYFQGNSAPDKSGLPSDRFSAERTGGSVSTLTIQRTQQEDSAVYLCASRDQWRGAYEQYFGPGTRLTVT.

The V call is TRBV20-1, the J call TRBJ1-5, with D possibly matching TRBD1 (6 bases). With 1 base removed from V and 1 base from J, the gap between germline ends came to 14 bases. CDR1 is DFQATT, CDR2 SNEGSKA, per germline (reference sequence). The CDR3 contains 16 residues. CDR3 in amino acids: CSARVGGGKSNQPQHF. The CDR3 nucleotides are TGCAGTGCTAGAGTAGGGGGGGGCAAGAGCAATCAGCCCCAGCATTTT.

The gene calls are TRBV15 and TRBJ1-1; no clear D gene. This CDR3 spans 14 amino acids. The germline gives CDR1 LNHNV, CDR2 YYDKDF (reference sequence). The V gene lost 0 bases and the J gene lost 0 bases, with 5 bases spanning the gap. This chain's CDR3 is CATSRDILNTEAFF. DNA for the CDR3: TGTGCCACCAGCAGAGACATACTGAACACTGAAGCTTTCTTT. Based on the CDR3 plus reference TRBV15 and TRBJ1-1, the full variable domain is DAMVIQNPRYQVTQFGKPVTLSCSQTLNHNVMYWYQQKSSQAPKLLFHYYDKDFNNEADTPDNFQSRRPNTSFCFLDIRSPGLGDTAMYLCATSRDILNTEAFFGQGTRLTVV.

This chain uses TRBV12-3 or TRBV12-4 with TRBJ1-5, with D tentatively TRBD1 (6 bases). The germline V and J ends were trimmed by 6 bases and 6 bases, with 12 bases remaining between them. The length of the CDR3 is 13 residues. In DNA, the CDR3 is TGTGCCAGCAGGGGGGCGACTGGTCAGCCCCAGCATTTT. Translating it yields CASRGATGQPQHF.

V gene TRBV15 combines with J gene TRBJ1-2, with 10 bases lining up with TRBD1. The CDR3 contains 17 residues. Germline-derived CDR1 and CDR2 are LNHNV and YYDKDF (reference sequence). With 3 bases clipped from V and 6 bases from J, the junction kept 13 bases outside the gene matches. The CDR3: CATSRDHRGTGDDGYTF. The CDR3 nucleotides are TGTGCCACCAGCAGGGACCACCGCGGGACAGGGGATGATGGCTACACCTTC.

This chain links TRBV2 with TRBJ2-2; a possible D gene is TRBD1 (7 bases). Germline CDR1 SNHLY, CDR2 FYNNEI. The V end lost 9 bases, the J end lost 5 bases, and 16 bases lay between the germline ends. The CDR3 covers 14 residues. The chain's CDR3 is CASKDREATGELFF. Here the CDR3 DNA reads TGTGCCAGTAAAGACAGGGAGGCGACCGGGGAGCTGTTTTTT.

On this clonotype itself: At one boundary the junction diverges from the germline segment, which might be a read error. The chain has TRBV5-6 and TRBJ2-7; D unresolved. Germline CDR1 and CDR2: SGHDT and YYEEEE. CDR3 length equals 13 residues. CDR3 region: CASSLVLGYEQHF. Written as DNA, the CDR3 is TGTGCCAGCAGCTTGGTTTTGGGTTACGAGCAGCACTTC. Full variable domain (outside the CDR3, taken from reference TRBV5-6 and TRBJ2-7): DAGVTQSPTHLIKTRGQQVTLRCSPKSGHDTVSWYQQALGQGPQFIFQYYEEEERQRGNFPDRFSGHQFPNYSSELNVNALLLGDSALYLCASSLVLGYEQHFGPGTRLTVT.

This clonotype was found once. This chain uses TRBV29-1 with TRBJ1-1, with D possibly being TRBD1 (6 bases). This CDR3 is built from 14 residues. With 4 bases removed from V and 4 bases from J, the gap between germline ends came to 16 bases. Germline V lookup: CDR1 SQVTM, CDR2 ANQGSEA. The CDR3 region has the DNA TGCAGCGTTGGGAGGGGGGGTTCGGTCACTGAAGCTTTCTTT. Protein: CSVGRGGSVTEAFF.

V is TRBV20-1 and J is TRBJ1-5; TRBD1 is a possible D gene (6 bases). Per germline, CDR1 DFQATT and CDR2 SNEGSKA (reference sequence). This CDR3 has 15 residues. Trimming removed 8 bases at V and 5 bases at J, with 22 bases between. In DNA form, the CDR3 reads TGCAGTATGCTAGAGGGAGGATCAGGGGATCAGCCCCAGCATTTT. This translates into CSMLEGGSGDQPQHF.

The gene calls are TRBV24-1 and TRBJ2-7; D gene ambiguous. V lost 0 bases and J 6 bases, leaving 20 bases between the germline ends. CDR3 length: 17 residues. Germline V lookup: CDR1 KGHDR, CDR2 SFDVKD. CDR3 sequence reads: CATSDLGWAARVREQYF. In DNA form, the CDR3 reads TGTGCCACCAGTGATTTGGGGTGGGCTGCAAGGGTTCGCGAGCAGTACTTC.

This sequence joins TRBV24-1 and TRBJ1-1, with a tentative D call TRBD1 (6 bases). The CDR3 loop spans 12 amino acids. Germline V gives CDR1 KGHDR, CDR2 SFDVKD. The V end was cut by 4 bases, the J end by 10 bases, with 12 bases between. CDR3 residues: CATSDPRRGAFF. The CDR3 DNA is TGTGCCACCAGTGACCCTCGCAGGGGAGCTTTCTTT.

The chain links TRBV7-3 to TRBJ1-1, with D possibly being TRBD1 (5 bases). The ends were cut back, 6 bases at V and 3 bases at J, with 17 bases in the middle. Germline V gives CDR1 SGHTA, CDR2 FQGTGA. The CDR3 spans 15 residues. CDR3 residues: CASSLIPGGDTEAFF. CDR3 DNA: TGTGCCAGCAGTCTGATACCGGGAGGGGACACTGAAGCTTTCTTT.

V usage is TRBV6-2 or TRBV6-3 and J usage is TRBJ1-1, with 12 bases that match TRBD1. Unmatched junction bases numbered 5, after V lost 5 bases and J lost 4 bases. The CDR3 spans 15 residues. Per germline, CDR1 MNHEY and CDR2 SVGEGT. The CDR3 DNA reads TGTGCCAGCAGTAGGGACAGGGGGCTCGGCACTGAAGCTTTCTTT. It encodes CASSRDRGLGTEAFF.

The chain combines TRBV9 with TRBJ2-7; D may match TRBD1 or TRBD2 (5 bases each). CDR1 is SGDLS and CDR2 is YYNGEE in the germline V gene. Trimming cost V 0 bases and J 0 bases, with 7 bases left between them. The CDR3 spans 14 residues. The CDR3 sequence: CASSVEGPSYEQYF. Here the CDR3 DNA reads TGTGCCAGCAGCGTAGAGGGACCCTCCTACGAGCAGTACTTC. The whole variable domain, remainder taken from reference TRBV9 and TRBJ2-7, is DSGVTQTPKHLITATGQRVTLRCSPRSGDLSVYWYQQSLDQGLQFLIQYYNGEERAKGNILERFSAQQFPDLHSELNLSSLELGDSALYFCASSVEGPSYEQYFGPGTRLTVT.

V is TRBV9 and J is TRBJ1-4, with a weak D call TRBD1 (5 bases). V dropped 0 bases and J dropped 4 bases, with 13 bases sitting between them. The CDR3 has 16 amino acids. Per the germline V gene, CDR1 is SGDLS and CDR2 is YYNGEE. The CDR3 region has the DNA TGTGCCAGCAGCGTAGGAGGATTGGGGGTTAATGAAAAACTGTTTTTT. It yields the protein CASSVGGLGVNEKLFF.

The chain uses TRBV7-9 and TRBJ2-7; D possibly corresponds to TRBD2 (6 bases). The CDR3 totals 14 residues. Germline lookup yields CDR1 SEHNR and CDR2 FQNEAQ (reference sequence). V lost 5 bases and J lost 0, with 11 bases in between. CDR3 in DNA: TGTGCCAGCAGCACTGGAGGGCCCTCCTACGAGCAGTACTTC. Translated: CASSTGGPSYEQYF. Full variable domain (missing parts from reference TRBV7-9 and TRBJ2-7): DTGVSQNPRHKITKRGQNVTFRCDPISEHNRLYWYRQTLGQGPEFLTYFQNEAQLEKSRLLSDRFSAERPKGSFSTLEIQRTEQGDSAMYLCASSTGGPSYEQYFGPGTRLTVT.

In nucleotides, the CDR3 is TGTGCCAGCAGCTTAGTTGGGACCCCTGGTGAAAAACTGTTTTTT. Its translation: CASSLVGTPGEKLFF. The J gene is TRBJ1-4, the V gene TRBV7-9; a weak D match, TRBD1 (5 bases). Trimming shortened V by 1 base and J by 7 bases, and 13 bases separated the two germline ends. Germline CDR1 and CDR2: SEHNR and FQNEAQ (reference sequence). The CDR3 loop spans 15 amino acids.

In DNA, the CDR3 is TGTGCCAGCAGCGTAGCTGCTGGGGGCCGACCGAGCTCCTACGAGCAGTACTTC. Translated, it gives CASSVAAGGRPSSYEQYF. The rearrangement uses TRBV9 and TRBJ2-7, with D tentatively TRBD1 (6 bases). The CDR3 length is 18 residues. The ends were cut back, 0 bases at V and 0 bases at J, with 19 bases in the middle. The germline V gene encodes CDR1 SGDLS and CDR2 YYNGEE. Full variable domain (missing parts from reference TRBV9 and TRBJ2-7): DSGVTQTPKHLITATGQRVTLRCSPRSGDLSVYWYQQSLDQGLQFLIQYYNGEERAKGNILERFSAQQFPDLHSELNLSSLELGDSALYFCASSVAAGGRPSSYEQYFGPGTRLTVT.

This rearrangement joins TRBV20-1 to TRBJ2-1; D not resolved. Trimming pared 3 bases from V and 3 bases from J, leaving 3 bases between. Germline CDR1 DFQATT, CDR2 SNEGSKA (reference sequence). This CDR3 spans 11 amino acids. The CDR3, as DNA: TGCAGTGCTAGTGGCTACAATGAGCAGTTCTTC. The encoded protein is CSASGYNEQFF.

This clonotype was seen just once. CDR3 in amino acids: CASSQFRQGKGYTF. Here the CDR3 DNA reads TGCGCCAGCAGCCAATTTAGACAGGGGAAGGGCTACACCTTC. The chain uses TRBV4-3 and TRBJ1-2, with TRBD1 identical over 8 bases. V lost 2 bases, J lost 8 bases, and 7 bases stayed unmatched. The CDR3 is 14 amino acids. Germline loops: CDR1 LGHNA, CDR2 YSLEER.

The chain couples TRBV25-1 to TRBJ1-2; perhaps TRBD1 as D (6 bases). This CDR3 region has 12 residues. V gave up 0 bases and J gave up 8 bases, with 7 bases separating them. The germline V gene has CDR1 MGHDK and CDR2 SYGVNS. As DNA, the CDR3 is TGTGCCAGCAGTGAATACAGGGGAGGCTACACCTTC. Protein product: CASSEYRGGYTF.

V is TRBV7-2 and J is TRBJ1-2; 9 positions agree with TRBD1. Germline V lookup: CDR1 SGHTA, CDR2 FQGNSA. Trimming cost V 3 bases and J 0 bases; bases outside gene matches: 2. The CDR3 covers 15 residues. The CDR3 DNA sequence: TGTGCCAGCAGCTTCGGGACAGGGACTAACTATGGCTACACCTTC. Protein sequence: CASSFGTGTNYGYTF. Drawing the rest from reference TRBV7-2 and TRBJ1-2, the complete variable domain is GAGVSQSPSNKVTEKGKDVELRCDPISGHTALYWYRQSLGQGLEFLIYFQGNSAPDKSGLPSDRFSAERTGGSVSTLTIQRTQQEDSAVYLCASSFGTGTNYGYTFGSGTRLTVV.

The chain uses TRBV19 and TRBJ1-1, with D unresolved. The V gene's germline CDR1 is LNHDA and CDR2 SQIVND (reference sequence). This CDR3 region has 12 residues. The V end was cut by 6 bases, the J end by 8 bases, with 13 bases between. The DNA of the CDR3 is TGTGCCAGTAGCGCCCCGGAGAGGGAAGCTTTCTTT. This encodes CASSAPEREAFF.

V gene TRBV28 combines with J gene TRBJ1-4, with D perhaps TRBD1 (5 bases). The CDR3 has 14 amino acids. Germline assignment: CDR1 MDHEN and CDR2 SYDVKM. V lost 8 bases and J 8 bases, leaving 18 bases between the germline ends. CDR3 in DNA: TGTGCCAGCTCCCCGGCACAACAGGAAGAAAAACTGTTTTTT. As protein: CASSPAQQEEKLFF.

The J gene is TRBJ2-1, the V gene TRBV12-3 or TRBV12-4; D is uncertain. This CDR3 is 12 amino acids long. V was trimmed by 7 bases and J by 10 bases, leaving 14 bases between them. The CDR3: CASNPGLKEQFF. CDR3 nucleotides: TGTGCCAGCAACCCGGGCCTCAAAGAGCAGTTCTTC.

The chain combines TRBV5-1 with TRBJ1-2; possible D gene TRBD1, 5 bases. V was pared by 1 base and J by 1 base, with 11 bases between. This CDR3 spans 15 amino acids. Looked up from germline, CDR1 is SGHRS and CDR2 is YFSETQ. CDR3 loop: CASSLLGGVNYGYTF. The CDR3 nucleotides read TGCGCCAGCAGCTTGTTAGGAGGGGTTAACTATGGCTACACCTTC.